This T cell receptor beta chain was retrieved from a study of human T cells and chemical hapten exposure. General study findings and limits: Compared with pre-sensitization or healthy control sets, expanded TCRs clustered more. Donors, who had alopecia, may show an immune response that differs from healthy people's.

MiXCR, applied by TCRdb to the RACE reads, yields one record per CDR3 protein. The sample has some 110,000 distinct CDR3 sequences; 34% are singletons. Details on this clonotype: Its matching antigen is unknown.

Time point denoted: patch test 3, about 24 weeks after DPC sensitization. Treatment: therapeutic diphenylcyclopropenone sensitization with weekly scalp DPC. Total RNA was isolated from whole blood that had not been fractionated. Germline lookup yields CDR1 LGHNA and CDR2 YSLEER. The CDR3 has 15 residues. The J segment lost 0 bases and the V segment lost 0 bases, leaving 2 bases of the junction unmatched. Here the sequenced sample was whole blood, taken in connection with sensitization to the hapten diphenylcyclopropenone (DPC). This TCR came from a man aged 35 to 55 with alopecia areata. Some clones in this sample may be carry-over from other donors' samples. The chain has TRBV4-3 and TRBJ2-7; 7 bases are a match to TRBD2. In nucleotides, the CDR3 is TGCGCCAGCAGCCAAGATCGGGACTACTCCTACGAGCAGTACTTC. As protein: CASSQDRDYSYEQYF.